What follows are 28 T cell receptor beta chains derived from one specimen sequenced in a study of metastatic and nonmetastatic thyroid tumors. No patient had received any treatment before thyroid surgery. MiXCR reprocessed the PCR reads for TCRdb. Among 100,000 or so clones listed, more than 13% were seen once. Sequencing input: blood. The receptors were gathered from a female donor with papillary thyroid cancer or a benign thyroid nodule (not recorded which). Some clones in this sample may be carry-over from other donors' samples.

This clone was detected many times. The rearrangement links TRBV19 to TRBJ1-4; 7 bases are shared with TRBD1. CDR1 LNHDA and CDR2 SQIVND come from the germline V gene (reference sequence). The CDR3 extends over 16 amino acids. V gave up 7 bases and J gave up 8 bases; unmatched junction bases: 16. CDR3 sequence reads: CASTNLRGTAGEKLFF. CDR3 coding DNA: TGTGCCAGTACCAATCTAAGGGGGACAGCTGGCGAAAAACTGTTTTTT.

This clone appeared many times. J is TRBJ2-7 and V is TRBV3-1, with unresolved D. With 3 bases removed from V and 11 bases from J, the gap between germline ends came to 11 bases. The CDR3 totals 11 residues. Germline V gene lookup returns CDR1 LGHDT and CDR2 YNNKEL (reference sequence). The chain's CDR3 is CASSHEGREYF. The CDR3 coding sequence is TGTGCCAGCAGCCATGAAGGACGGGAGTACTTC.

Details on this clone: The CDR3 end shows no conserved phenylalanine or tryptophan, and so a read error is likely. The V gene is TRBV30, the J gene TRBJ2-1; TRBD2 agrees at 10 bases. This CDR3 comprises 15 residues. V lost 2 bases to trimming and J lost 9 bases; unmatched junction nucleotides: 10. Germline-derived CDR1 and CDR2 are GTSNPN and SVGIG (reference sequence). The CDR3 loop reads CAWSRAAGGPGEQFL. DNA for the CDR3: TGTGCCTGGAGTAGGGCAGCGGGGGGGCCTGGTGAGCAGTTCTTA.

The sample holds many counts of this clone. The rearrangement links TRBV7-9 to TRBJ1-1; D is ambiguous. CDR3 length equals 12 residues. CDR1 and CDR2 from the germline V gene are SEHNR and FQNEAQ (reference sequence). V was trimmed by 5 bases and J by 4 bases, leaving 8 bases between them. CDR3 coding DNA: TGTGCCAGCAGCCTGCCGAGCACTGAAGCTTTCTTT. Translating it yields CASSLPSTEAFF.

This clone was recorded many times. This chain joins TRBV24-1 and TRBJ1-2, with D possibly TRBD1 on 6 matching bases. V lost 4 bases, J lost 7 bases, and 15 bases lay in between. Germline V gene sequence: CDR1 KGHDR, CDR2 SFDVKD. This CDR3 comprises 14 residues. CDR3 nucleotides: TGTGCCACCAGTGACTCGGGACATACTATTGGCTACACCTTC. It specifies CATSDSGHTIGYTF.

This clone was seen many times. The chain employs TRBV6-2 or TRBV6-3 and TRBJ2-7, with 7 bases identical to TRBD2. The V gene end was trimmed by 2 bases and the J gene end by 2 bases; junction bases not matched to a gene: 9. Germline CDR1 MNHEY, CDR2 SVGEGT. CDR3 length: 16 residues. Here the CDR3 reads CASSYGTKSDTYEQYF. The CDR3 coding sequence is TGTGCCAGCAGTTACGGGACTAAGTCGGATACCTACGAGCAGTACTTC.

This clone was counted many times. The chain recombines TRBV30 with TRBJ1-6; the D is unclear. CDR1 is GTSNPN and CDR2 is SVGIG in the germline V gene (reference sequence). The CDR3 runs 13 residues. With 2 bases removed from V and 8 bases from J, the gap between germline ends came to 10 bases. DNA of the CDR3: TGTGCCTGGAGTCGTCAGAGGGATTCACCCCTCCACTTT. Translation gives CAWSRQRDSPLHF.

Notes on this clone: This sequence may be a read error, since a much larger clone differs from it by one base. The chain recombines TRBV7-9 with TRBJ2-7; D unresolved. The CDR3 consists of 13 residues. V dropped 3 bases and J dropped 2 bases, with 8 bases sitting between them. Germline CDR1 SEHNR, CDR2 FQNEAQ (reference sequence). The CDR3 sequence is CASSFEVAYEQYF. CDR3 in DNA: TGTGCCAGCAGCTTTGAGGTTGCCTACGAGCAGTACTTC.

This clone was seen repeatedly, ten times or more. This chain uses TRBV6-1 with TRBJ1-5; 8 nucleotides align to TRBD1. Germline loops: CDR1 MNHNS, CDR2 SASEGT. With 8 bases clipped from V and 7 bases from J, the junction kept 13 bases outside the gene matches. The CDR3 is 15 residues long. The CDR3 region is CASEGGQGARQPQHF. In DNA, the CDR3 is TGTGCCAGCGAGGGGGGCCAGGGGGCACGCCAGCCCCAGCATTTT.

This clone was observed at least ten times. The CDR3 loop reads CASSIVRGGFKNIQYF. In nucleotides, the CDR3 is TGTGCCAGTAGTATAGTTCGAGGGGGATTCAAAAACATTCAGTACTTC. V gene TRBV19 combines with J gene TRBJ2-4; D possibly corresponds to TRBD1 (6 bases). The CDR3 is made up of 16 amino acids. Germline CDR1 is LNHDA and CDR2 is SQIVND (reference sequence). The germline V and J ends were trimmed by 1 base and 3 bases, with 13 bases remaining between them. The entire variable domain, with the rest obtained from reference TRBV19 and TRBJ2-4, is as follows: DGGITQSPKYLFRKEGQNVTLSCEQNLNHDAMYWYRQDPGQGLRLIYYSQIVNDFQKGDIAEGYSVSREKKESFPLTVTSAQKNPTAFYLCASSIVRGGFKNIQYFGAGTRLSVL.

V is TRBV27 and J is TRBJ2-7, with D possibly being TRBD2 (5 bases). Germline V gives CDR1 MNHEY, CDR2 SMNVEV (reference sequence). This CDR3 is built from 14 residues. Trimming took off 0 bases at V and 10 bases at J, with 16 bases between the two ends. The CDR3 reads CASSLSGFVGVQYF. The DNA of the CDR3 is TGTGCCAGCAGTTTATCAGGTTTCGTCGGGGTACAGTACTTC.

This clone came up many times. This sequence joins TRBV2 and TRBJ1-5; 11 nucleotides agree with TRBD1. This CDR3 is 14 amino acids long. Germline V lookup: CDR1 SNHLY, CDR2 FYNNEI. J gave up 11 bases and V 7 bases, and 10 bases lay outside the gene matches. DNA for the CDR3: TGTGCCAGCAAGTCCGGGACAGGGGGTAGGGCCCAGCATTTT. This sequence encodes CASKSGTGGRAQHF.

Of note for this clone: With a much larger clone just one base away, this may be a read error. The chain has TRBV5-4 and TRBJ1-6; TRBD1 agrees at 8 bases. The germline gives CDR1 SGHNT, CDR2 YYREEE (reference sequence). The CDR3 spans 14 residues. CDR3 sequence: CASSSGQGHSPLNF. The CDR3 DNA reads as TGTGCCAGCAGCTCTGGACAGGGCCATTCACCCCTCAACTTT.

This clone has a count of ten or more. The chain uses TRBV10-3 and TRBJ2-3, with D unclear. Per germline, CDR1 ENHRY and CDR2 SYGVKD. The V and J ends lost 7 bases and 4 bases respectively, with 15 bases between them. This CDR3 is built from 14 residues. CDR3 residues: CAITASTPPDTQYF. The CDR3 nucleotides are TGTGCCATCACGGCCTCTACCCCCCCAGATACGCAGTATTTT.

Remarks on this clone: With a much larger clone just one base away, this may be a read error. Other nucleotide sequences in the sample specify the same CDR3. CDR3 DNA: TGTGCCAGCAGCTTAGCGGGGGGACCGACTTTCTTT. It specifies CASSLAGGPTFF. The chain links TRBV7-9 to TRBJ1-1, with a weak D call TRBD1 (5 bases). This CDR3 is 12 amino acids long. Per germline, CDR1 SEHNR and CDR2 FQNEAQ (reference sequence). V lost 0 bases, J lost 12 bases, and 11 bases lay in between. Combining the CDR3 with reference TRBV7-9 and TRBJ1-1 gives the whole variable domain DTGVSQNPRHKITKRGQNVTFRCDPISEHNRLYWYRQTLGQGPEFLTYFQNEAQLEKSRLLSDRFSAERPKGSFSTLEIQRTEQGDSAMYLCASSLAGGPTFFGQGTRLTVV.

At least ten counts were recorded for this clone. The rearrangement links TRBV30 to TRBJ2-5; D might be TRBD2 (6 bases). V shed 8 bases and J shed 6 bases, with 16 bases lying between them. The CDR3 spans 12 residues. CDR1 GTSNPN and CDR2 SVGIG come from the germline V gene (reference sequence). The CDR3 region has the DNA TGTGCCATCCACGGGGCGGGACAGACCCAGTACTTC. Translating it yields CAIHGAGQTQYF.

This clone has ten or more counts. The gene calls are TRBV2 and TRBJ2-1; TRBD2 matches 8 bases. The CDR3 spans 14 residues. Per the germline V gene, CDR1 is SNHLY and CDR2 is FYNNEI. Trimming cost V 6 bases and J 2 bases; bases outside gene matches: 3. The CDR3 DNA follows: TGTGCCAGCAGACCGGGACTAGCCTACAATGAGCAGTTCTTC. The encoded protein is CASRPGLAYNEQFF.

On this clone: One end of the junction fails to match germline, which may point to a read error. The CDR3 reads CASSSRDNEKLFF. CDR3 coding DNA: TGTGCCAGCAGTAGCAGGGACAATGAAAAGCTGTTTTTT. The gene calls are TRBV27 and TRBJ1-4, with a weak D call TRBD1 (6 bases). CDR1 is MNHEY and CDR2 is SMNVEV in the germline V gene (reference sequence). The CDR3 is 13 amino acids. The whole variable domain, filled in from reference TRBV27 and TRBJ1-4, reads EAQVTQNPRYLITVTGKKLTVTCSQNMNHEYMSWYRQDPGLGLRQIYYSMNVEVTDKGDVPEGYKVSRKEKRNFPLILESPSPNQTSLYFCASSSRDNEKLFFGSGTQLSVL.

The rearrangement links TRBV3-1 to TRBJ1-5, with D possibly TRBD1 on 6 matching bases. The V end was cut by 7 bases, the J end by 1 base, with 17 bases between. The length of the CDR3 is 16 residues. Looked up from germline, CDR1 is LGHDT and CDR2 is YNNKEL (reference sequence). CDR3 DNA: TGTGCCAGCATCCAGGGACAATCAGGGAGCAATCAGCCCCAGCATTTT. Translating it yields CASIQGQSGSNQPQHF.

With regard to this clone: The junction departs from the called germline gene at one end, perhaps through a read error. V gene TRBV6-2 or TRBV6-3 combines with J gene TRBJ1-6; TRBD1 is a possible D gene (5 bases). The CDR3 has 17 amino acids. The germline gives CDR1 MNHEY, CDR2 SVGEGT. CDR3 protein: CASIYCIGDRPYSPLHF. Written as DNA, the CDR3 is TGTGCCAGCATTTACTGTATCGGGGACCGCCCGTATTCACCCCTCCACTTT.

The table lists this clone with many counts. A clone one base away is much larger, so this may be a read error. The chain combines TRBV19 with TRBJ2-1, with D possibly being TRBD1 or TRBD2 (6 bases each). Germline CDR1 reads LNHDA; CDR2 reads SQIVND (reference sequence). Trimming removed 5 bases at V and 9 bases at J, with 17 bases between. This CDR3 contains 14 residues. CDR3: CASSVGRGRGEQFF. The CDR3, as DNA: TGTGCCAGTAGTGTCGGCCGGGGGCGCGGTGAGCAGTTCTTC. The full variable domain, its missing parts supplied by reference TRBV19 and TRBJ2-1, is DGGITQSPKYLFRKEGQNVTLSCEQNLNHDAMYWYRQDPGQGLRLIYYSQIVNDFQKGDIAEGYSVSREKKESFPLTVTSAQKNPTAFYLCASSVGRGRGEQFFGPGTRLTVL.

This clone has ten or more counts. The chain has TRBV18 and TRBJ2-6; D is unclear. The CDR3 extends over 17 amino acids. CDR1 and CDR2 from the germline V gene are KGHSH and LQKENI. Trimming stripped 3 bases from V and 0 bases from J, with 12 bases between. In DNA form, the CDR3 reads TGTGCCAGCTCACCGAATCCGCCGTTCTCTGGGGCCAACGTCCTGACTTTC. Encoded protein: CASSPNPPFSGANVLTF.

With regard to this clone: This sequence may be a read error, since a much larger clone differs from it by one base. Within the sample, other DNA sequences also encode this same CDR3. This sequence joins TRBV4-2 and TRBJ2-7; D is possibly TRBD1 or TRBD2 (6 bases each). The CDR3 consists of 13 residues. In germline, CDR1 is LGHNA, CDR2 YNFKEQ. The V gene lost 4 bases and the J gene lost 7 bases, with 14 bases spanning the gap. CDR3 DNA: TGTGCCAGCAGCCTCGGACGGGGGCGAGAGCAGTACTTC. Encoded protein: CASSLGRGREQYF.

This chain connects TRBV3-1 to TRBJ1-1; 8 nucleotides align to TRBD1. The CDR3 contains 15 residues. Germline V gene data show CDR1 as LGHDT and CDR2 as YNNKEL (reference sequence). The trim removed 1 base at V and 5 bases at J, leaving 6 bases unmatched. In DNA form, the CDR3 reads TGTGCCAGCAGCCAAGGTGGCAGGGGGCTTACTGAAGCTTTCTTT. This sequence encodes CASSQGGRGLTEAFF.

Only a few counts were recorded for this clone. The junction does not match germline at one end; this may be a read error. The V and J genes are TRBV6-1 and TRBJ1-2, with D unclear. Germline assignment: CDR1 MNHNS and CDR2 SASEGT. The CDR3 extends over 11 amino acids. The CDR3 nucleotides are TGTACCAGCATCAGTTCCTATGGCTACACCTTC. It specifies CTSISSYGYTF.

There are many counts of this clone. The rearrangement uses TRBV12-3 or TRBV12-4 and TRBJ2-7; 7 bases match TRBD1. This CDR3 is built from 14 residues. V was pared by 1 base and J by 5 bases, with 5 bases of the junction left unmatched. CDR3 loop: CASSLGTGVHEQYF. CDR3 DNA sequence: TGTGCCAGCAGTTTAGGGACAGGCGTCCACGAGCAGTACTTC.

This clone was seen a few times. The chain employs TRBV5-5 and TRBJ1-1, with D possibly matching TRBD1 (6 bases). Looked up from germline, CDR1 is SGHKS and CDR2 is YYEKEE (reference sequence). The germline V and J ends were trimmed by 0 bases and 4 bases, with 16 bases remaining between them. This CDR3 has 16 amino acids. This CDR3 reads CASSLGVGGRGTEAFF. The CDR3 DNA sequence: TGTGCCAGCAGCTTGGGGGTAGGTGGCAGGGGCACTGAAGCTTTCTTT.

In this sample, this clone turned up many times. In nucleotides, the CDR3 is TGTGCCAGCAGTGTTGGGAGGATCTCTGGAAACACCATATATTTT. Residues: CASSVGRISGNTIYF. The V and J genes are TRBV2 and TRBJ1-3; D not resolved. CDR1 SNHLY and CDR2 FYNNEI come from the germline V gene. Trimming removed 4 bases from V and 0 bases from J, with 10 bases in between. CDR3 length equals 15 residues.